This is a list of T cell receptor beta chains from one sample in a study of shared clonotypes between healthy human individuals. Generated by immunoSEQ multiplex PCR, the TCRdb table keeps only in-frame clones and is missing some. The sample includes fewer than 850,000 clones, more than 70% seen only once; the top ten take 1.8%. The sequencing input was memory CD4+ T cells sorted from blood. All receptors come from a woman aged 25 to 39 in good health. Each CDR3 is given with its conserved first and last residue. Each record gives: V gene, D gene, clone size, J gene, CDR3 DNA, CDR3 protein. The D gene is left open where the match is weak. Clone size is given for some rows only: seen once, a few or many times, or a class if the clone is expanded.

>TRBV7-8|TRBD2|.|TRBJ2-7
TGTGCCAGCAGCTTAGGGACTAGAAGTGTAATTTACGAGCAGTACTTC
CASSLGTRSVIYEQYF
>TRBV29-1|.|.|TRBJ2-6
TGCAGCGGCTACTTAGGGGCTGGGGCCAACGTCCTGACTTTC
CSGYLGAGANVLTF
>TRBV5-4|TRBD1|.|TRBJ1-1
TGTGCCAGCAGCCCCTCGGACAGGCCGAACACTGAAGCTTTCTTT
CASSPSDRPNTEAFF
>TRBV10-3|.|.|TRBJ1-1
TGTGCCATCAGTGGCGGACAATCAGGTGAAGCTTTCTTT
CAISGGQSGEAFF
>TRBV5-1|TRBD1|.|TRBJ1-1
TGCGCCAGCAGCTTGGCAGGGGGCGTTGAAGCTTTCTTT
CASSLAGGVEAFF
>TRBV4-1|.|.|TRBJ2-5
TGCGCCAGCAGCCAAGTTGTGCTGGAGACCCAGTACTTC
CASSQVVLETQYF
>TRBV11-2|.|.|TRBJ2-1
TGTGCCAGCAGCTGGGTGGGTGGTCCAGAGTACAATGAGCAGTTCTTC
CASSWVGGPEYNEQFF
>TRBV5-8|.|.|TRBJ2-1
TGTGCCAGCAGCTTGGAGGGAGTGTCGGGCAATGAGCAGTTCTTC
CASSLEGVSGNEQFF
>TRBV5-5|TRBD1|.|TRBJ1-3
TGTGCCAGCAGCTCACAGGGGTTTGGAAACACCATATATTTT
CASSSQGFGNTIYF
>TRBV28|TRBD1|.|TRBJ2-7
TGTGCCAGCAAAGGGGGACAGGGCCGATACGAGCAGTACTTC
CASKGGQGRYEQYF
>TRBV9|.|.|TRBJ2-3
TGTGCCAGCAGCCCCCGCACTCCGGGCATGGATACGCAGTATTTT
CASSPRTPGMDTQYF
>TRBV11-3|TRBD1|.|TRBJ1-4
TGTGCCAGCAGCTTGGGGACAGGGGATCTGGAAAAACTGTTTTTT
CASSLGTGDLEKLFF
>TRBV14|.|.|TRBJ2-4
TGTGCCAGCAGCCAACAGGGAAACATTCAGTACTTC
CASSQQGNIQYF
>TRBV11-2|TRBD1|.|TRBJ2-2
TGTGCCAGCAGCAACCCGGGACAGGGGGCGACCGGGGAGCTGTTTTTT
CASSNPGQGATGELFF
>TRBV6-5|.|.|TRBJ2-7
TGTGCCAGCAGTTACTCGAGTGGGCGCTCCTACGAGCAGTACTTC
CASSYSSGRSYEQYF
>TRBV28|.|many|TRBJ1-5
TGTGCCAGTCGGGGGGCCCATCAGCCCCAGCATTTT
CASRGAHQPQHF
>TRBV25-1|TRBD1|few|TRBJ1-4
TGTGCCAGCAGTGAAACAGGGGGCAGTGAAAAACTGTTTTTT
CASSETGGSEKLFF
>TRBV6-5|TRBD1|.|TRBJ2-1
TGTGCCAGCAGTGAAACCCGGACAGGCGGTGAGCAGTTCTTC
CASSETRTGGEQFF
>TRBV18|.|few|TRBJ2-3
TGTGCCAGCTCACCAAGGGTGAGCACAGATACGCAGTATTTT
CASSPRVSTDTQYF
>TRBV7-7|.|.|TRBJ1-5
TGTGCCAGCAGCCTCGGACAGAATCAGCCCCAGCATTTT
CASSLGQNQPQHF
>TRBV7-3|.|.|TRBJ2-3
TGTGCCAGCAGCTCCACAGGGACCACAGATACGCAGTATTTT
CASSSTGTTDTQYF
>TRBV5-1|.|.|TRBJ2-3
TGCGCCAGCAGCTTGGTGGGTAGCACAGATACGCAGTATTTT
CASSLVGSTDTQYF
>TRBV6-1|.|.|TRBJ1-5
TGTGCCAGCAGTGAACGATTTAGTTGGGGTGTCGGCCAGCCCCAGCATTTT
CASSERFSWGVGQPQHF
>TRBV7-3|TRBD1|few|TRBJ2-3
TGTGCCAGCAGCGTAGCAGGACAGGGGTCAGATACGCAGTATTTT
CASSVAGQGSDTQYF
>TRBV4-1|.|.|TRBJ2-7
TGCGCCAGCAGCCTATCGGAAGGCGAGCAGTACTTC
CASSLSEGEQYF
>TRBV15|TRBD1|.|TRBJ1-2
TGTGCCACCAGCAGGTTGGGACAGAGTTATGGCTACACCTTC
CATSRLGQSYGYTF
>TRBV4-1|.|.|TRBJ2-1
TGCGCCAGCAGCCAAGACCCCGGGACGCTGGCTGTCGATGCTGAGCAGTTCTTC
CASSQDPGTLAVDAEQFF
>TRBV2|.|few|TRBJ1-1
TGTGCCAGCAGTTTTTGGGACACTGAAGCTTTCTTT
CASSFWDTEAFF
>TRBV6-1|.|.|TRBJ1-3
TGTGCCAGCAGTGAAGCGGGAAACACCATATATTTT
CASSEAGNTIYF
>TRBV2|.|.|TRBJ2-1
TGTGCCAGCAGTGGGTCAGTCTACAATGAGCAGTTCTTC
CASSGSVYNEQFF
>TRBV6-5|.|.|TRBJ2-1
TGTGCCAGCAGTTACGAAGGGACCGTGGGCAATGAGCAGTTCTTC
CASSYEGTVGNEQFF
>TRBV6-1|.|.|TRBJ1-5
TGTGCCAGCACGCCAGGTCGCAATCAGCCCCAGCATTTT
CASTPGRNQPQHF
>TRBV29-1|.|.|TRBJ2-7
TGCAGCGTTGCTGGGAGCCAGGGGTCGACCGAGCAGTACTTC
CSVAGSQGSTEQYF
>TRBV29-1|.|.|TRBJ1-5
TGCAGCGTAGCCTTTGATGGTAACAATCAGCCCCAGCATTTT
CSVAFDGNNQPQHF
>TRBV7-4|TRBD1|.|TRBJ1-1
TGTGCCAGCAGCTTGAGGGGGCGCATTTTCACTGAAGCTTTCTTT
CASSLRGRIFTEAFF
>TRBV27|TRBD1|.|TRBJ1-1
TGTGCCAGCAGATCGGACAGGGCGAACACTGAAGCTTTCTTT
CASRSDRANTEAFF
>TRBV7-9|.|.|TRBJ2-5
TGTGCCAGCAGCTTAGCGTCGGTAACTGGGGAGACCCAGTACTTC
CASSLASVTGETQYF
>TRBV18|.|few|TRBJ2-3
TGTGCCAGCTCACCATACGGCACAGATACGCAGTATTTT
CASSPYGTDTQYF
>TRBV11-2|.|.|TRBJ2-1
TGTGCCAGCAGCTCCCGCGGTGCTTGGTCCAATGAGCAGTTCTTC
CASSSRGAWSNEQFF
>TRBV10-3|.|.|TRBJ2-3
TGTGCCATCAGTGAGGGCGGAAAAGATACGCAGTATTTT
CAISEGGKDTQYF
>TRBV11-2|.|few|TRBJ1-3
TGTGCCAGCAGCTTTCAGATTTCTGGAAACACCATATATTTT
CASSFQISGNTIYF
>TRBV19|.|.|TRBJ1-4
TGTGCCAGTAGCACCGGGACGGTCGTTAATGAAAAACTGTTTTTT
CASSTGTVVNEKLFF
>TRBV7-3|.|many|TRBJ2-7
TGTGCCAGCAGCTTAAGGCCGGAGGGCGAGCAGTACTTC
CASSLRPEGEQYF
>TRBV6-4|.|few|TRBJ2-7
TGTGCCAGCAGTGCCGAACCAGACAGCTCCTACGAGCAGTACTTC
CASSAEPDSSYEQYF
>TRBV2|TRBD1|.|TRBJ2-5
TGTGCCAGCAGTGAAATGACAGGGGGCAGGGAGACCCAGTACTTC
CASSEMTGGRETQYF
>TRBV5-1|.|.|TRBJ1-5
TGCGCCAGCAGCTTGGGTTCAAATAGCAATCAGCCCCAGCATTTT
CASSLGSNSNQPQHF
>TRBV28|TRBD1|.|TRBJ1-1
TGTGCCAGCAGCAGAAGGGGACAGGGGTTAAGGAACACTGAAGCTTTCTTT
CASSRRGQGLRNTEAFF
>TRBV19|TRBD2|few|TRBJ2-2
TGTGCCAGTAGTATACTTGGACTAGCGGGAGATTACGGGGAGCTGTTTTTT
CASSILGLAGDYGELFF
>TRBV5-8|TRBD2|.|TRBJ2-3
TGTGCCAGCAGCCCGGCCGGACTAGCGGGAGGCACAGATACGCAGTATTTT
CASSPAGLAGGTDTQYF
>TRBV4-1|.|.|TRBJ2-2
TGCGCCAGCAGCCAAGAAGCGACCGGGGAGCTGTTTTTT
CASSQEATGELFF
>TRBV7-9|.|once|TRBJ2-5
TGTGCCAGCAGTCGCCCCATCTTGGGGGGAGACAGACGAGGGACCCAGTACTTC
CASSRPILGGDRRGTQYF
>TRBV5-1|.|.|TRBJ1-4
TGCGCCAGCAGCTTGCCCCAGGGAGCACCGAATGAAAAACTGTTTTTT
CASSLPQGAPNEKLFF
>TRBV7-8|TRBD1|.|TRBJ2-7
TGTGCCAGCAGCTTCCGCAGGACAGGGGAGTACGAGCAGTACTTC
CASSFRRTGEYEQYF
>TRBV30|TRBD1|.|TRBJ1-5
TGTGCCTGGAATACAGGGGGCATCAATCAGCCCCAGCATTTT
CAWNTGGINQPQHF
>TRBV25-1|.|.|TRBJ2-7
TGTGCCAGCAGTGATGCGGACTTAACCTACGAGCAGTACTTC
CASSDADLTYEQYF
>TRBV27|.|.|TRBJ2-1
TGTGCCAGCAGTTGGGCAGGGGCTGGACGAGGGTCCTACAATGAGCAGTTCTTC
CASSWAGAGRGSYNEQFF
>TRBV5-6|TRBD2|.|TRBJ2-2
TGTGCCAGCAGCCCAACCCCGGGACTAGCGGGAAGACCAGGGGAGCTGTTTTTT
CASSPTPGLAGRPGELFF
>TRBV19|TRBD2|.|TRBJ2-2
TGTGCCAGTCACTCGGCGGGTCTAGCGGCGAACACCGGGGAGCTGTTTTTT
CASHSAGLAANTGELFF
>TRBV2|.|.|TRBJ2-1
TGTGCCAGGGGAGCTGCCCGAAAGAATGAGCAGTTCTTC
CARGAARKNEQFF
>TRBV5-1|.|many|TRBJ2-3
TGCGCCAGCGGTTCTGTGGATGAGGCAGATACGCAGTATTTT
CASGSVDEADTQYF